These T cell receptor beta chains were read from a single sample in a study of OX40 agonist ivuxolimab in advanced cancers. Libraries were prepared by immunoSEQ multiplex PCR; TCRdb keeps only in-frame clonotypes and omits some of them. The data contain around 83,000 clones, roughly 89% of them singletons. This material consisted of CD4+ or CD8+ T cells sorted from blood, taken in a trial of the OX40 agonist ivuxolimab. The receptors were sampled from an adult with an advanced solid tumor such as melanoma, head and neck, liver or kidney cancer. Each CDR3 is given with its conserved first and last residue. D genes are given only for firm matches. Clone size appears in some rows only: once, few, many, or a class for an expanded clone.

V: TRBV28
J: TRBJ1-4
length: 15
D: .
size: .
CDR3: CASSLAGAANEKLFF
DNA: TGTGCCAGCAGTTTGGCAGGGGCGGCTAATGAAAAACTGTTTTTT

V: TRBV30
J: TRBJ2-5
length: 14
D: .
size: .
CDR3: CAWRARGRQETQYF
DNA: TGTGCCTGGAGGGCAAGGGGCCGCCAAGAGACCCAGTACTTC

V: TRBV5-5
J: TRBJ2-7
length: 14
D: TRBD2
size: once
CDR3: CASSLVAGDYEQYF
DNA: TGTGCCAGCAGCTTGGTAGCGGGGGACTACGAGCAGTACTTC

V: TRBV4-3
J: TRBJ1-5
length: 14
D: .
size: .
CDR3: CASSQEGSNQPQHF
DNA: TGCGCCAGCAGCCAAGAAGGTAGCAATCAGCCCCAGCATTTT

V: TRBV18
J: TRBJ2-7
length: 15
D: .
size: .
CDR3: CASSPEPPAGYEQYF
DNA: TGTGCCAGCTCACCAGAACCTCCTGCGGGTTACGAGCAGTACTTC

V: TRBV30
J: TRBJ1-5
length: 16
D: .
size: .
CDR3: CAWAHGGRGGNQPQHF
DNA: TGTGCCTGGGCCCACGGGGGTAGGGGAGGCAATCAGCCCCAGCATTTT

V: TRBV5-4
J: TRBJ2-7
length: 13
D: .
size: .
CDR3: CASSPEGLGEQYF
DNA: TGTGCCAGCAGCCCGGAAGGGTTAGGGGAGCAGTACTTC

V: TRBV30
J: TRBJ2-1
length: 17
D: TRBD2
size: .
CDR3: CAWSVRSSGVYYNEQFF
DNA: TGTGCCTGGAGTGTACGGTCTAGCGGAGTATACTACAATGAGCAGTTCTTC

V: TRBV19
J: TRBJ1-5
length: 15
D: .
size: .
CDR3: CASSRAQISNQPQHF
DNA: TGTGCCAGTAGTAGAGCACAGATTAGCAATCAGCCCCAGCATTTT

V: TRBV7-2
J: TRBJ2-7
length: 15
D: .
size: .
CDR3: CASSLGWVSSYEQYF
DNA: TGTGCCAGCAGCTTAGGGTGGGTTAGCTCCTACGAGCAGTACTTC

V: TRBV18
J: TRBJ2-3
length: 11
D: .
size: .
CDR3: CASSPADTQYF
DNA: TGTGCCAGCTCACCAGCAGATACGCAGTATTTT

V: TRBV11-1
J: TRBJ2-7
length: 17
D: TRBD2
size: .
CDR3: CASSPPPGTSDLYEQYF
DNA: TGTGCCAGCAGCCCTCCACCCGGGACTAGCGACCTCTACGAGCAGTACTTC

V: TRBV19
J: TRBJ2-7
length: 14
D: TRBD1
size: .
CDR3: CASRSGQDTYEQYF
DNA: TGTGCCAGTAGGTCTGGACAGGACACCTACGAGCAGTACTTC

V: TRBV5-1
J: TRBJ2-2
length: 14
D: .
size: .
CDR3: CASSLAGNTGELFF
DNA: TGCGCCAGCAGCTTGGCGGGGAACACCGGGGAGCTGTTTTTT

V: TRBV6-1
J: TRBJ2-7
length: 13
D: TRBD2
size: .
CDR3: CASTREGTYEQYF
DNA: TGTGCCAGCACCAGGGAGGGGACCTACGAGCAGTACTTC

V: TRBV7-3
J: TRBJ1-2
length: 15
D: TRBD1
size: .
CDR3: CASSLSAGTDYGYTF
DNA: TGTGCCAGCAGCCTATCAGCGGGGACAGACTATGGCTACACCTTC

V: TRBV19
J: TRBJ2-7
length: 14
D: TRBD2
size: .
CDR3: CASIRGGPAYEQYF
DNA: TGTGCCAGTATCCGGGGGGGGCCAGCCTACGAGCAGTACTTC

V: TRBV11-2
J: TRBJ2-2
length: 18
D: TRBD2
size: .
CDR3: CASRSMVAGGSGTGELFF
DNA: TGTGCCAGCAGATCCATGGTAGCGGGAGGGTCGGGCACCGGGGAGCTGTTTTTT